One sample yielded the 10 T cell receptor beta chains listed below, sequenced in a study of blood T cell repertoires in COVID-19. Sequencing used immunoSEQ multiplex PCR; TCRdb keeps in-frame clones, though not all of them. This sample yields some 350,000 clones, of which around nine tenths are seen a single time; 7% to 8% belongs to the top ten. Sequencing was done on a sample of peripheral blood. Receptor source: a woman between 70 and 85 years old with COVID-19, enrolled during active disease.

The rearrangement joins TRBV9 to TRBJ1-4; 8 bases line up with TRBD1. CDR1 is SGDLS, CDR2 YYNGEE, per germline. V shed 4 bases and J 8 bases; nucleotides not matched to a gene: 13. The CDR3 covers 16 residues. CDR3 residues: CASSPTPGTGGEKLFF. The CDR3 DNA reads as TGTGCCAGCAGCCCAACACCCGGGACAGGAGGAGAAAAACTGTTTTTT.

The chain joins TRBV29-1 to TRBJ1-1; 11 bases are a match to TRBD1. From germline, CDR1 is SQVTM and CDR2 ANQGSEA. V was pared by 7 bases and J by 6 bases, with 7 bases of the junction left unmatched. The CDR3 spans 13 residues. This CDR3 reads CSASGQGAAEAFF. CDR3 coding DNA: TGCAGCGCCTCCGGACAGGGGGCTGCTGAAGCTTTCTTT.

The chain employs TRBV28 and TRBJ1-1, with 7 bases fitting TRBD1. Trimming took 4 bases from V and 10 from J; bases not matched to a gene: 6. CDR1 is MDHEN and CDR2 is SYDVKM in the germline V gene. The CDR3 sequence is 12 residues long. For the CDR3, the DNA is TGTGCCAGCAGTTACGACAGGGCAAGAGCTTTCTTT. This gives the protein CASSYDRARAFF.

The genes are TRBV11-2 and TRBJ1-3; D unresolved. Trimming removed 3 bases from V and 0 bases from J, with 6 bases in between. The CDR3 is 14 residues long. Germline CDR1 and CDR2: SGHAT and FQNNGV. CDR3 sequence reads: CASSFSSSGNTIYF. As DNA, the CDR3 is TGTGCCAGCAGCTTTTCTAGCTCTGGAAACACCATATATTTT.

The chain employs TRBV2 and TRBJ2-7; 11 bases match TRBD1. The trim removed 4 bases at V and 5 bases at J, leaving 4 bases unmatched. The CDR3 consists of 14 residues. Germline CDR1 SNHLY, CDR2 FYNNEI. DNA for the CDR3: TGTGCCAGCAGTGGATGGACAGGGGGCAACGAGCAGTACTTC. This gives the protein CASSGWTGGNEQYF.

The chain uses TRBV10-3 and TRBJ2-2, with 8 bases lining up with TRBD2. This CDR3 is built from 16 residues. Per the germline V gene, CDR1 is ENHRY and CDR2 is SYGVKD. V dropped 0 bases and J dropped 6; count of bases not matched to a gene: 6. This chain's CDR3 is CAISESRSGGAGELFF. The CDR3 DNA reads as TGTGCCATCAGTGAGTCTAGGAGCGGGGGCGCCGGGGAGCTGTTTTTT.

The chain uses TRBV4-3 and TRBJ2-7, with D maybe TRBD2 (7 bases). The V end was cut by 4 bases, the J end by 6 bases, with 19 bases between. CDR1 LGHNA and CDR2 YSLEER come from the germline V gene. CDR3 length: 15 amino acids. CDR3 coding DNA: TGCGCCAGCAGCCTCTGGGGGGGCAGCGTGGCCGAGCAGTACTTC. Translated, it gives CASSLWGGSVAEQYF.

The V call is TRBV27, the J call TRBJ1-2; 10 bases are shared with TRBD1. This CDR3 has 16 amino acids. The V gene's germline CDR1 is MNHEY and CDR2 SMNVEV (reference sequence). Trimming took 5 bases from V and 5 from J; bases not matched to a gene: 11. For the CDR3, the DNA is TGTGCCAGCAGTCCCCTCCCGGGACAGGGGTTTTATGGCTACACCTTC. This codes for CASSPLPGQGFYGYTF.

The chain links TRBV27 to TRBJ1-2; 9 bases map to TRBD1. CDR1 and CDR2 from the germline V gene are MNHEY and SMNVEV (reference sequence). The V segment lost 5 bases and the J segment 0 bases; nucleotides outside the gene matches: 7. This CDR3 region has 16 residues. The CDR3: CASSPWDRAPNYGYTF. CDR3 coding DNA: TGTGCCAGCAGTCCATGGGACAGGGCGCCTAACTATGGCTACACCTTC.

The V call is TRBV7-8, the J call TRBJ2-5; possibly TRBD2 for D (7 bases). Per germline, CDR1 SGHVS and CDR2 FQNEAQ. The germline V and J ends were trimmed by 0 bases and 0 bases, with 14 bases remaining between them. The CDR3 has 17 residues. The CDR3 DNA is TGTGCCAGCAGCTTAGCGACGGGGGGCCTGTACCAAGAGACCCAGTACTTC. It encodes CASSLATGGLYQETQYF.